The 15 T cell receptor beta chains given below trace back to one sample, sequenced in a study of cytomegalovirus exposure and HLA in healthy donors. Amplification used 60 Vbeta primers and 13 Jbeta primers. Sequencing was performed with immunoSEQ multiplex PCR; in TCRdb, only in-frame clones are kept and a portion is missing. The table lists 90,000 to 150,000 clones, under 90% of them singletons. Sequencing was performed on PBMCs. The receptor set was obtained from a woman aged 40 to 50 in good health and CMV-seronegative.

The chain couples TRBV18 to TRBJ2-7, with D perhaps TRBD1 (6 bases). The CDR3 has 15 residues. Trimming removed 0 bases from V and 0 bases from J, with 9 bases in between. The germline CDR1 and CDR2 sequences are KGHSH and LQKENI. The DNA of the CDR3 is TGTGCCAGCTCACCACCTCAGGGGTACTCCTACGAGCAGTACTTC. Translated, it gives CASSPPQGYSYEQYF.

V gene TRBV5-1 combines with J gene TRBJ2-5; 7 bases are a match to TRBD2. With the DNA end fitting TRBJ2-7 better, the J assignment may be wrong. This CDR3 spans 12 amino acids. Germline V gives CDR1 SGHRS, CDR2 YFSETQ. This CDR3 reads CASSWEGYEQYF. CDR3 DNA: TGCGCCAGCAGCTGGGAGGGCTACGAGCAGTACTTC.

This chain connects TRBV10-3 to TRBJ2-1; a possible D gene is TRBD2 (7 bases). CDR1 is ENHRY, CDR2 SYGVKD, per germline. The CDR3 has 13 residues. Trimming shortened V by 8 bases and J by 5 bases, and 13 bases separated the two germline ends. CDR3 in amino acids: CAIRRGLDNEQFF. CDR3 DNA sequence: TGTGCCATCCGGCGGGGGCTGGACAATGAGCAGTTCTTC.

In its sample, this clone was seen a few times. The genes are TRBV11-2 and TRBJ1-1; TRBD1 aligns across 7 bases. CDR1 is SGHAT and CDR2 is FQNNGV in the germline V gene. This CDR3 region has 14 residues. Trimming at V came to 5 bases and at J to 3 bases, leaving 6 bases not matched to a gene. Written as DNA, the CDR3 is TGTGCCAGCAGCCTCTCCGGGACAGACACTGAAGCTTTCTTT. Translating gives CASSLSGTDTEAFF.

The J gene is TRBJ1-1, the V gene TRBV19, with D possibly matching TRBD1 (5 bases). CDR1 and CDR2 from the germline V gene are LNHDA and SQIVND (reference sequence). The CDR3 contains 17 residues. V lost 4 bases to trimming and J lost 1 base, with 19 bases between them. The CDR3 protein is CASSTLREGPKNTEAFF. In DNA form, the CDR3 reads TGTGCCAGTAGTACGCTCCGGGAGGGGCCGAAGAACACTGAAGCTTTCTTT.

This chain uses TRBV7-9 with TRBJ2-7; 9 bases line up with TRBD2. V gave up 5 bases and J gave up 3 bases; unmatched junction bases: 5. The CDR3 is made up of 14 amino acids. The germline CDR1 and CDR2 sequences are SEHNR and FQNEAQ (reference sequence). The DNA of the CDR3 is TGTGCCAGCAGCCCGACTAGCGGCTACTACGAGCAGTACTTC. The encoded protein is CASSPTSGYYEQYF. Complete variable domain (other parts from reference TRBV7-9 and TRBJ2-7): DTGVSQNPRHKITKRGQNVTFRCDPISEHNRLYWYRQTLGQGPEFLTYFQNEAQLEKSRLLSDRFSAERPKGSFSTLEIQRTEQGDSAMYLCASSPTSGYYEQYFGPGTRLTVT.

This clone was recorded once. The chain uses TRBV30 and TRBJ1-2, with D perhaps matching TRBD1 (5 bases). The CDR3 covers 13 residues. CDR1 and CDR2 from the germline V gene are GTSNPN and SVGIG (reference sequence). V gave up 2 bases and J gave up 0 bases, with 7 bases separating them. DNA of the CDR3: TGTGCCTGGAGTCCGACAGCTAACTATGGCTACACCTTC. Translated, it gives CAWSPTANYGYTF.

The V call is TRBV6-5, the J call TRBJ1-3; D not certain. V was shortened by 5 bases and J by 7 bases, with 15 bases between the two germline ends. Germline CDR1 is MNHEY and CDR2 is SVGAGI. The CDR3 contains 14 residues. CDR3 bases: TGTGCCAGCAGTCCCGGCGCAAGGAGTAACACCATATATTTT. Amino acid sequence: CASSPGARSNTIYF.

This clone was recorded once. The chain links TRBV7-2 to TRBJ2-3; TRBD2 aligns across 10 bases. CDR1 and CDR2 from the germline V gene are SGHTA and FQGNSA. The V segment lost 5 bases and the J segment 6 bases; nucleotides outside the gene matches: 5. This CDR3 has 14 residues. The CDR3 DNA reads as TGTGCCAGCAGCCAAAAGCGGGGGGGGGATACGCAGTATTTT. Translating it yields CASSQKRGGDTQYF.

V gene TRBV5-1 combines with J gene TRBJ2-5; 11 bases are shared with TRBD2. The last part of the DNA fits TRBJ2-7 better; the J call may be wrong. Germline V gene lookup returns CDR1 SGHRS and CDR2 YFSETQ. The CDR3 is made up of 16 amino acids. Here the CDR3 reads CASSGVGLADPYEQYF. The CDR3 region has the DNA TGCGCCAGCAGCGGCGTGGGACTAGCGGACCCCTACGAGCAGTACTTC.

The chain is built from TRBV5-1 and TRBJ2-5; TRBD1 agrees at 8 bases. This CDR3 contains 14 residues. The germline CDR1 and CDR2 sequences are SGHRS and YFSETQ. J gave up 6 bases and V 4 bases, and 8 bases lay outside the gene matches. CDR3 DNA sequence: TGCGCCAGCAGCCCGGGGCAGGGGGCGCAGACCCAGTACTTC. This codes for CASSPGQGAQTQYF.

The chain links TRBV21-1 to TRBJ1-5; TRBD1 was called by the table and not checked on the DNA. TRBV21-1 is marked as a pseudogene. The length of the CDR3 is 17 residues. The CDR3 DNA reads as TGTGCCAGCAGCAAAGGCCACCAGACAGGGTCGAATCAGCCCCAGCATTTT. Protein product: CASSKGHQTGSNQPQHF.

This sequence joins TRBV11-2 and TRBJ1-1; 7 bases are shared with TRBD1. The CDR3 length is 17 residues. V shed 0 bases and J 2 bases; nucleotides not matched to a gene: 9. Germline V lookup: CDR1 SGHAT, CDR2 FQNNGV. In DNA, the CDR3 is TGTGCCAGCAGCTTAGAATGGGAGACAGGGCTAAACACTGAAGCTTTCTTT. Protein product: CASSLEWETGLNTEAFF.

This clone was picked up a small number of times. The chain combines TRBV7-9 with TRBJ2-7; 14 positions agree with TRBD2. The CDR3 consists of 15 residues. The V and J ends lost 8 bases and 3 bases, in that order; junction bases with no gene match: 6. Looked up from germline, CDR1 is SEHNR and CDR2 is FQNEAQ (reference sequence). CDR3 DNA sequence: TGTGCCAGCCGGACTAGCGGGGGGCTAAACTACGAGCAGTACTTC. Translated: CASRTSGGLNYEQYF.

In the case of this clone: Distinct nucleotide sequences in the sample also encode this CDR3. The V call is TRBV6-1, the J call TRBJ2-7, with 10 bases lining up with TRBD2. The germline V gene has CDR1 MNHNS and CDR2 SASEGT. Trimming removed 1 base from V and 0 bases from J; junction bases left unmatched: 0. The length of the CDR3 is 15 residues. This CDR3 reads CASSEGTSGSYEQYF. CDR3 in DNA: TGTGCCAGCAGTGAAGGGACTAGCGGCTCCTACGAGCAGTACTTC.